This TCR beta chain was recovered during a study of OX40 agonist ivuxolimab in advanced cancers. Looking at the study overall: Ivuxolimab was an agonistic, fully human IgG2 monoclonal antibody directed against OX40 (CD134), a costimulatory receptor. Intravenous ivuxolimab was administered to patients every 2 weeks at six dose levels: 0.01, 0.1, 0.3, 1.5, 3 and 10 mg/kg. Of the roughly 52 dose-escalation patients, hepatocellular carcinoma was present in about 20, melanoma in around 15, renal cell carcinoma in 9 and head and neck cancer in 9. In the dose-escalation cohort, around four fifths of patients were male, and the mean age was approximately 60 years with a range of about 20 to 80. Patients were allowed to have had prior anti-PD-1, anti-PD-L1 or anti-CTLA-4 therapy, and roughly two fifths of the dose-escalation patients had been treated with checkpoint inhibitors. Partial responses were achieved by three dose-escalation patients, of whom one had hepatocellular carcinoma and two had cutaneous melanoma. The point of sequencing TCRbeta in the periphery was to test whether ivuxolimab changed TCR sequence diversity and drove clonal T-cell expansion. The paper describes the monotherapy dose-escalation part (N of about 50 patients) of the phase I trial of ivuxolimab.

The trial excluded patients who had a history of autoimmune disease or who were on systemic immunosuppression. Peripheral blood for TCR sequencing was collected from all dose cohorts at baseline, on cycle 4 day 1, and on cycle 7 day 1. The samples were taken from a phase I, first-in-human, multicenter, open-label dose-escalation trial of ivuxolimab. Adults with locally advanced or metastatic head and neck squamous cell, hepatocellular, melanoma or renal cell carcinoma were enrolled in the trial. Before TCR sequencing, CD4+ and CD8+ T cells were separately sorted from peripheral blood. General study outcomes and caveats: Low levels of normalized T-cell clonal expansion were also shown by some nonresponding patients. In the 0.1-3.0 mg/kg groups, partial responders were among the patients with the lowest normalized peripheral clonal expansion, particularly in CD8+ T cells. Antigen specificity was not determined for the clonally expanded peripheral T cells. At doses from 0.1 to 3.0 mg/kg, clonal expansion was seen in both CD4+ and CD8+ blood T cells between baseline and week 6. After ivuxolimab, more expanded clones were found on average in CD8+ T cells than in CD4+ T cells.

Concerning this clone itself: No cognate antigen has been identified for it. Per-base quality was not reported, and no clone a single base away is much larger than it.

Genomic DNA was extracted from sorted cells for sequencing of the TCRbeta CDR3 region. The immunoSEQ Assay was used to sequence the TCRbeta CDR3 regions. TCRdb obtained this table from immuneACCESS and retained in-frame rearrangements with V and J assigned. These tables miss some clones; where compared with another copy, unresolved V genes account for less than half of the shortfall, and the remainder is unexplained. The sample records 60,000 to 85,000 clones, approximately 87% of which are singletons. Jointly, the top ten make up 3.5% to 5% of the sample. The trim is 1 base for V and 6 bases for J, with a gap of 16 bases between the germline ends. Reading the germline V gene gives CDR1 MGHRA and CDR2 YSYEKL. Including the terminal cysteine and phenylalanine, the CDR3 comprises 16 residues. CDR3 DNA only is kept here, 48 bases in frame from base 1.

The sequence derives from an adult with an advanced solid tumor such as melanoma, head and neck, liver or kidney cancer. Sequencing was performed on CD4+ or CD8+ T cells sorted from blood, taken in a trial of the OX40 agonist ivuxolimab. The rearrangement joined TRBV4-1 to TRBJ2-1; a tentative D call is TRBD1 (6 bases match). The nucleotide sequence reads TGCGCCAGCAGCCAAGCTCCAGGGGTGAAGGGCAATGAGCAGTTCTTC. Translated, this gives CASSQAPGVKGNEQFF.